One and the same sample provided the 5 T cell receptor beta chains below, sequenced in a study of shared clonotypes between healthy human individuals. Clones were sequenced by immunoSEQ multiplex PCR, and TCRdb holds only the in-frame ones, with some missing. The data contain over a million clones, roughly 96% of them singletons. Sample: naive CD4+ T cells sorted from blood. The sample's subset: CD45RA+ positively selected. The receptors here all came from a man between 25 and 39 years old in good health.

The chain employs TRBV4-1 and TRBJ2-7; a weak D match, TRBD2 (6 bases). CDR3 size: 16 residues. Germline V gives CDR1 MGHRA, CDR2 YSYEKL. V was pared by 3 bases and J by 2 bases, with 17 bases between. CDR3: CASSHLAAPLPYEQYF. CDR3 bases: TGCGCCAGCAGCCATTTAGCGGCGCCACTCCCCTACGAGCAGTACTTC.

The V and J genes are TRBV28 and TRBJ2-1; 9 bases match TRBD1. This CDR3 comprises 16 residues. Trimming took 5 bases from V and 7 from J; bases not matched to a gene: 12. Germline V gene sequence: CDR1 MDHEN, CDR2 SYDVKM. CDR3 sequence reads: CASSPPGQGFRNEQFF. The CDR3, as DNA: TGTGCCAGCAGTCCGCCGGGACAGGGCTTTCGGAATGAGCAGTTCTTC.

The gene calls are TRBV9 and TRBJ2-1; a possible D gene is TRBD2 (5 bases). This CDR3 spans 14 amino acids. V gave up 4 bases and J gave up 6 bases, with 14 bases separating them. Per germline, CDR1 SGDLS and CDR2 YYNGEE. The CDR3 DNA is TGTGCCAGCAGCACCCGGGGTAGCCTCAATGAGCAGTTCTTC. Protein sequence: CASSTRGSLNEQFF.

The J gene is TRBJ2-7, the V gene TRBV5-1; 7 bases align to TRBD2. Germline loops: CDR1 SGHRS, CDR2 YFSETQ. This CDR3 spans 14 amino acids. The V segment lost 2 bases and the J segment 6 bases; nucleotides outside the gene matches: 8. CDR3 protein: CASSFSAGAGEQYF. The CDR3 coding sequence is TGCGCCAGCAGCTTTTCCGCGGGAGCGGGCGAGCAGTACTTC.

The chain couples TRBV10-2 to TRBJ2-2; either TRBD1 or TRBD2 may supply D (6 bases each). Trimming removed 10 bases at V and 3 bases at J, with 18 bases between. The CDR3 is 15 residues long. Germline CDR1 WSHSY, CDR2 SAAADI. The DNA for the CDR3 is TGCGCCATGCGGTGGGGGGCAGTTGACACCGGGGAGCTGTTTTTT. Translated: CAMRWGAVDTGELFF.